This entry describes one T cell receptor (beta chain). This sample is part of a study of blood T cell repertoires in COVID-19. Study background: Collection of acute and convalescent COVID-19 samples took place in the United States, Italy and Spain. In each case, the material was cDNA or gDNA derived from T cells, B-cell-depleted T cells, or PBMCs.

V gave up 6 bases and J gave up 2 bases; unmatched junction bases: 7. The CDR3 contains 15 residues. The V gene's germline CDR1 is MNHEY and CDR2 SVGAGI. Original processing notes: It was from reference gene primer amplification that nucleated cell counts were estimated. Produced via immunoSEQ multiplex PCR; TCRdb's table is partial and in-frame only. From that table come the V and J calls and clone size; the DNA was used to work out D and trimming. The sample lists 300,000 or so clones, just under 90% occurring once. Sequencing input: peripheral blood. The clonotype comes from a woman aged 40 to 50 with acute or convalescent COVID-19. The genes are TRBV6-5 and TRBJ2-1; TRBD2 aligns across 7 bases. For the CDR3, the DNA is TGTGCCAGCAGCGGAGAGCGGGAAGCCTACAATGAGCAGTTCTTC. Its translation: CASSGEREAYNEQFF.